The source of this T cell receptor beta chain is a study of OX40 agonist ivuxolimab in advanced cancers. Study background: The patients' treatment was ivuxolimab, an agonistic anti-OX40 (CD134) antibody. Each dose-escalation patient presented with hepatocellular carcinoma, melanoma, renal cell or head and neck cancer.

The germline gives CDR1 SGHTA, CDR2 FQGTGA. This CDR3 spans 15 amino acids. V lost 6 bases, J lost 5 bases, and 7 bases stayed unmatched. TCRdb keeps only in-frame clones here, not all; method: immunoSEQ multiplex PCR. Among roughly 69,000 clones listed, 80% to 90% were seen once. The material was CD4+ or CD8+ T cells sorted from blood, obtained in a trial of the OX40 agonist ivuxolimab. The V gene is TRBV7-3, the J gene TRBJ2-5, with TRBD2 matching 12 bases. The receptor comes from an adult with an advanced solid tumor such as melanoma, head and neck, liver or kidney cancer. The CDR3 region has the DNA TGTGCCAGCAGTCCGACTAGCGGGGGAGTTGAGACCCAGTACTTC. This gives the protein CASSPTSGGVETQYF.